This TCR beta chain was sequenced in a study of shared clonotypes between healthy human individuals. About the research overall: Each donor had three CD4 naive, three CD4 memory, two CD8 naive and one CD8 memory plate. Whole-study findings and limits: The expectation was that sequencing depth would affect clonotype sharing among donors. Clonotypes which were not shared had lower generation probabilities than clonotypes that all four donors shared. Sharing across several donors was seen in around 5% of naive CD4 clonotypes.

Notes on this clone: Antigen: not known.

The repertoire was sequenced with immunoSEQ multiplex PCR; TCRdb's copy has only in-frame clones and lacks some. The sample has some 2 million clones, roughly 94% seen once; the top ten hold 0.1% to 0.15%. The sample taken for sequencing was naive CD4+ T cells sorted from blood. Specified subset: CD45RA+ positively selected. This sequence originates from a man in his late teens or twenties in good health.

CDR3 nucleotides: TGCGCCAGCAGCTTCTACGGGGACCCCCAAGAGACCCAGTACTTC. Translation gives CASSFYGDPQETQYF. The chain combines TRBV10-2 with TRBJ2-5; TRBD1 or TRBD2 may be the D gene (5 bases each). Trimming removed 6 bases from V and 1 base from J, with 15 bases in between. From germline, CDR1 is WSHSY and CDR2 SAAADI. The CDR3 has 15 amino acids.